What follows is one T cell receptor beta chain and its context. The target antigen is unknown. Trimming took 4 bases from V and 9 from J, leaving 10 bases between them. Germline lookup yields CDR1 LGHNA and CDR2 YNFKEQ. The CDR3 spans 12 residues. This sample is drawn from a study of CD8 T cells in Susac syndrome. Study conclusions and caveats: Peak Susac CD8+ clonal expansion was seen in TEMRA cells and active patients.

Roughly 0.45 to 1 ug RNA was reverse transcribed with random hexamers. A multiplex approach, immunoSEQ multiplex PCR, amplified TCR beta CDR3 across 54 Vbeta and 13 Jbeta. MiXCR, run by TCRdb on the immunoSEQ multiplex PCR reads, gives a single entry per CDR3 protein. The data hold more than 150,000 distinct CDR3 sequences, with around 95% observed a single time. The source of this sequence is a human donor with Susac syndrome. This sequence joins TRBV4-2 and TRBJ2-1; D gene uncertain. Sequenced: CD8+ T cells from PBMCs. The CDR3 coding sequence is TGTGCCAGCAGCCCGGCTTTTTCTGAGCAGTTCTTC. Translated, it gives CASSPAFSEQFF.